This T cell receptor (beta chain) is from a study of memory CD8 T cells in hepatitis C reinfection. Sequencing used immunoSEQ multiplex PCR; TCRdb keeps in-frame clones, though not all of them. The top ten clones hold more than 0.8% of a sample with 45,000 to 55,000 clones, 89% of them seen once. The CDR3 consists of 14 residues. With 2 bases clipped from V and 5 bases from J, the junction kept 4 bases outside the gene matches. Germline lookup yields CDR1 SQVTM and CDR2 ANQGSEA. Time point denoted: pre-reinfection, 55 to 20 weeks before reinfection detection. TCR sequencing was done directly ex vivo on sorted cells, without expansion in vitro. Total naive CD8 T cells were sorted as viable CD3+ CD8+ CD45RO- cells from a couple of donors.

The rearrangement links TRBV29-1 to TRBJ2-1; 9 bases agree with TRBD2. This receptor was identified in a man aged 18 to 29 with hepatitis C virus infection. Sequenced input: naive CD8+ T cells sorted from blood. CDR3 DNA: TGCAGCGTTGAACTAGCGGGGAAAAACAATGAGCAGTTCTTC. This codes for CSVELAGKNNEQFF.